This T cell receptor beta chain was found in a study of identical twins. Findings of the study overall: There was an excess of low generation probability in the out-of-frame alpha sequences that twins shared. Cross-sectional statistics, not tracking of the same donors, supported the conclusions.

Of note for this clonotype: Its target is unknown.

V trimming: 1 base; J trimming: 3 bases; junction bases outside the gene matches: 1. The CDR3 runs to 14 residues. The germline V gene encodes CDR1 SGDLS and CDR2 YYNGEE. TCRdb reanalysed the 5' RACE reads using MiXCR and keeps one entry per CDR3 protein. This table has roughly 220,000 distinct CDR3 sequences, over 5.5% appearing once. The data also belong to a second study, concerning T cells expressing NK-cell markers.

The chain links TRBV9 to TRBJ2-7, with 10 bases matching TRBD2. The sequence derives from a young woman in good health. The sequencing sample was made of CD8+ T cells sorted from blood. CDR3 in DNA: TGTGCCAGCAGCGTATCTAGCGGGGGCTACGAGCAGTACTTC. Its translation: CASSVSSGGYEQYF.